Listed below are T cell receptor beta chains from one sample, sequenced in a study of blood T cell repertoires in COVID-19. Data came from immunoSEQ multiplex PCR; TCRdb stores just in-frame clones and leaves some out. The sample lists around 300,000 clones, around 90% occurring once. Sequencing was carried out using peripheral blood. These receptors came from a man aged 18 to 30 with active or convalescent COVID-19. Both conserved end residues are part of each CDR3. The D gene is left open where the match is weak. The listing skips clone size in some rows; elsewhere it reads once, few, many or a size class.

cdr3_nt: TGTGCCAGCAGTTTAAAACTCTATGGCTACACCTTC; cdr3_aa: CASSLKLYGYTF; j_call: TRBJ1-2; clone_size: .; d_call: .; v_call: TRBV28
cdr3_nt: TGTGCCAGCAGCTTAGTAGGTAGCGGGCCAACCTACGAGCAGTACTTC; cdr3_aa: CASSLVGSGPTYEQYF; j_call: TRBJ2-7; clone_size: .; d_call: TRBD2; v_call: TRBV7-2
cdr3_nt: TGTGCCAGCAAAGCGACGACCGGCGTGAACTATGGCTACACCTTC; cdr3_aa: CASKATTGVNYGYTF; j_call: TRBJ1-2; clone_size: .; d_call: .; v_call: TRBV11-2
cdr3_nt: TGTGCCAGCAGTGTTCTAGCGGGGAGCCCCAACGAGCAGTACTTC; cdr3_aa: CASSVLAGSPNEQYF; j_call: TRBJ2-7; clone_size: .; d_call: TRBD2; v_call: TRBV2
cdr3_nt: TGCGCCAGCAGCTTGGTGGCTAGCGGGGGGGCACAACTCACAGATACGCAGTATTTT; cdr3_aa: CASSLVASGGAQLTDTQYF; j_call: TRBJ2-3; clone_size: .; d_call: TRBD2; v_call: TRBV5-1
cdr3_nt: TGTGCCAGCTCACCACCGGTACGGGAGTTGGGGATAGATACGCAGTATTTT; cdr3_aa: CASSPPVRELGIDTQYF; j_call: TRBJ2-3; clone_size: .; d_call: .; v_call: TRBV18
cdr3_nt: TGTGCCAGCAGTGAATGGACAGGGGTGGATTCACCCCTCCACTTT; cdr3_aa: CASSEWTGVDSPLHF; j_call: TRBJ1-6; clone_size: .; d_call: TRBD1; v_call: TRBV6-1
cdr3_nt: TGTGCCAGCAGCGAATCGGAAAGAATAGCCACTGAAGCTTTCTTT; cdr3_aa: CASSESERIATEAFF; j_call: TRBJ1-1; clone_size: once; d_call: .; v_call: TRBV7-9
cdr3_nt: TGTGCCAGCCTCAGGGTGGATGAGCAGTTCTTC; cdr3_aa: CASLRVDEQFF; j_call: TRBJ2-1; clone_size: .; d_call: .; v_call: TRBV2
cdr3_nt: TGTGCCAGCAGAGCATTCCACCAGAACACTGAAGCTTTCTTT; cdr3_aa: CASRAFHQNTEAFF; j_call: TRBJ1-1; clone_size: .; d_call: .; v_call: TRBV28
cdr3_nt: TGCGCCAGCAGCCAAGCCCCCCAGACTAGCGGATTATCCTACGAGCAGTACTTC; cdr3_aa: CASSQAPQTSGLSYEQYF; j_call: TRBJ2-7; clone_size: .; d_call: TRBD2; v_call: TRBV4-1
cdr3_nt: TGCGCCAGCAGCCAAGGCCTAGCGGTCCGCTACAATGAGCAGTTCTTC; cdr3_aa: CASSQGLAVRYNEQFF; j_call: TRBJ2-1; clone_size: .; d_call: TRBD2; v_call: TRBV4-1
cdr3_nt: TGTGCCAGCAGCCAACTAGCGTCCGGGGAGCTGTTTTTT; cdr3_aa: CASSQLASGELFF; j_call: TRBJ2-2; clone_size: .; d_call: TRBD2; v_call: TRBV28
cdr3_nt: TGTGCCAGCTCACCACGTAGCGGGGGGTACAATGAGCAGTTCTTC; cdr3_aa: CASSPRSGGYNEQFF; j_call: TRBJ2-1; clone_size: many; d_call: TRBD2; v_call: TRBV18
cdr3_nt: TGTGCCAGCAGCACTAAGGGACAGGGGGCTATAGTGGTCTCTGGAAACACCATATATTTT; cdr3_aa: CASSTKGQGAIVVSGNTIYF; j_call: TRBJ1-3; clone_size: .; d_call: TRBD1; v_call: TRBV7-9
cdr3_nt: TGTGCCACCAGTGGTCGGGAGGGAGTGAAAAACATTCAGTACTTC; cdr3_aa: CATSGREGVKNIQYF; j_call: TRBJ2-4; clone_size: .; d_call: TRBD2; v_call: TRBV24-1
cdr3_nt: TGTGCCACCAGTGATTTACGGGATGAGCAGTTCTTC; cdr3_aa: CATSDLRDEQFF; j_call: TRBJ2-1; clone_size: .; d_call: .; v_call: TRBV24-1
cdr3_nt: TGTGCCAGCAGCCCGGGACTAGCGGGCTACAATGAGCAGTTCTTC; cdr3_aa: CASSPGLAGYNEQFF; j_call: TRBJ2-1; clone_size: once; d_call: TRBD2; v_call: TRBV11-1
cdr3_nt: TGCGCCAGCAGCGGTAGCGGGGCTAGCACAGATACGCAGTATTTT; cdr3_aa: CASSGSGASTDTQYF; j_call: TRBJ2-3; clone_size: .; d_call: TRBD2; v_call: TRBV5-1
cdr3_nt: TGTGCCAGCAGCTTTGTGGTCGGCACTGAAGCTTTCTTT; cdr3_aa: CASSFVVGTEAFF; j_call: TRBJ1-1; clone_size: .; d_call: .; v_call: TRBV12-1
cdr3_nt: TGCGCCAGCAGCTTGGGACAGCCTAATTCACCCCTCCACTTT; cdr3_aa: CASSLGQPNSPLHF; j_call: TRBJ1-6; clone_size: .; d_call: .; v_call: TRBV5-1
cdr3_nt: TGTGCCAGCAGTTTATTCCGCTCCTACGAGCAGTACTTC; cdr3_aa: CASSLFRSYEQYF; j_call: TRBJ2-7; clone_size: once; d_call: .; v_call: TRBV27
cdr3_nt: TGTGCCAGTTCCGGGACTAGCGTCGACGAGCAGTACTTC; cdr3_aa: CASSGTSVDEQYF; j_call: TRBJ2-7; clone_size: few; d_call: TRBD2; v_call: TRBV19
cdr3_nt: TGCGCCAGCAGCCAAGAGCTTCCCCAAGGGGGACTGTTTTTT; cdr3_aa: CASSQELPQGGLFF; j_call: TRBJ1-4; clone_size: .; d_call: .; v_call: TRBV4-3
cdr3_nt: TGTGCCATCAGTGAGGGGCAGGGTTGGAACTATGGCTACACCTTC; cdr3_aa: CAISEGQGWNYGYTF; j_call: TRBJ1-2; clone_size: .; d_call: .; v_call: TRBV10-3
cdr3_nt: TGTGCCAGCAGCCAAGAAGGAGGGATAGCGGGGGGGCATAACTTCTCCTACGAGCAGTACTTC; cdr3_aa: CASSQEGGIAGGHNFSYEQYF; j_call: TRBJ2-7; clone_size: .; d_call: TRBD2; v_call: TRBV3-1/TRBV3-2
cdr3_nt: TGCGCCAGCAGTGAGAGGGACAGGGGAAGGAATGAGCAGTTCTTC; cdr3_aa: CASSERDRGRNEQFF; j_call: TRBJ2-1; clone_size: .; d_call: TRBD1; v_call: TRBV10-1
cdr3_nt: TGTGCCAGCAGTTCCCTGCCGGGACAGGGAAGAGAAGGTACCAATCAGCCCCAGCATTTT; cdr3_aa: CASSSLPGQGREGTNQPQHF; j_call: TRBJ1-5; clone_size: .; d_call: TRBD1; v_call: TRBV6-2/TRBV6-3
cdr3_nt: TGTGCCAGCAGTATACAGGGGGCCGGTACAGGAAACACCATATATTTT; cdr3_aa: CASSIQGAGTGNTIYF; j_call: TRBJ1-3; clone_size: .; d_call: TRBD1; v_call: TRBV27
cdr3_nt: TGTGCCAGCAGCTTGGCTGACGGGGTGGGATCCTACGAGCAGTACTTC; cdr3_aa: CASSLADGVGSYEQYF; j_call: TRBJ2-7; clone_size: .; d_call: .; v_call: TRBV5-4
cdr3_nt: TGTGCCAGCAGTTTTGCGGGGAAATACACAGATACGCAGTATTTT; cdr3_aa: CASSFAGKYTDTQYF; j_call: TRBJ2-3; clone_size: .; d_call: .; v_call: TRBV28
cdr3_nt: TGTGCCAGTAGCCGCGAAAATTCACCCCTCCACTTT; cdr3_aa: CASSRENSPLHF; j_call: TRBJ1-6; clone_size: few; d_call: .; v_call: TRBV19
cdr3_nt: TGTGCCAGCAGCTTACAGGGGGCGAATTCACCCCTCCACTTT; cdr3_aa: CASSLQGANSPLHF; j_call: TRBJ1-6; clone_size: once; d_call: TRBD1; v_call: TRBV7-2
cdr3_nt: TGTGCCAGCAGTGAGATGTTTGGCGGGAGGCCGGGGGAGCAGTACTTC; cdr3_aa: CASSEMFGGRPGEQYF; j_call: TRBJ2-7; clone_size: .; d_call: TRBD2; v_call: TRBV2
cdr3_nt: TGTGCCAGCAGCCTAACTAGCGGGGGGGCCGGCGGGGAGCTGTTTTTT; cdr3_aa: CASSLTSGGAGGELFF; j_call: TRBJ2-2; clone_size: .; d_call: TRBD2; v_call: TRBV7-2
cdr3_nt: TGCGCCAGCAGCCAGACTAGCGGGAGCTACGAGCAGTACTTC; cdr3_aa: CASSQTSGSYEQYF; j_call: TRBJ2-7; clone_size: .; d_call: TRBD2; v_call: TRBV5-1
cdr3_nt: TGTGCCACCAGCGTCCGGGAGTATCAGCCCCAGCATTTT; cdr3_aa: CATSVREYQPQHF; j_call: TRBJ1-5; clone_size: .; d_call: .; v_call: TRBV15
cdr3_nt: TGTGCCACATCCCCGATGTTGGGGACAGTAATGAACACTGAAGCTTTCTTT; cdr3_aa: CATSPMLGTVMNTEAFF; j_call: TRBJ1-1; clone_size: .; d_call: TRBD1; v_call: TRBV27
cdr3_nt: TGTGCCAGTAGTCGGGACTCCCTGAAAAACATTCAGTACTTC; cdr3_aa: CASSRDSLKNIQYF; j_call: TRBJ2-4; clone_size: .; d_call: .; v_call: TRBV6-6
cdr3_nt: TGTGCCAGCAGTTACGTGACTAGCGGGTACAATGAGCAGTTCTTC; cdr3_aa: CASSYVTSGYNEQFF; j_call: TRBJ2-1; clone_size: many; d_call: TRBD2; v_call: TRBV6-2/TRBV6-3
cdr3_nt: TGTGCCAGCAGCCTGTCGAGCAGGGGGTTGAACACCGGGGAGCTGTTTTTT; cdr3_aa: CASSLSSRGLNTGELFF; j_call: TRBJ2-2; clone_size: .; d_call: TRBD1; v_call: TRBV6-2/TRBV6-3
cdr3_nt: TGTGCCATCAGTGACCCTTTGGACAGGGTCCACGAGCAGTACTTC; cdr3_aa: CAISDPLDRVHEQYF; j_call: TRBJ2-7; clone_size: .; d_call: TRBD1; v_call: TRBV10-3
cdr3_nt: TGTGCCAGCAGTCCGACAGGTCAGGGATCAACAGACTATGGCTACACCTTC; cdr3_aa: CASSPTGQGSTDYGYTF; j_call: TRBJ1-2; clone_size: .; d_call: .; v_call: TRBV6-2/TRBV6-3
cdr3_nt: TGTGCCAGCAGTTTATCACCGGGAGGCACAGATACGCAGTATTTT; cdr3_aa: CASSLSPGGTDTQYF; j_call: TRBJ2-3; clone_size: .; d_call: .; v_call: TRBV27
cdr3_nt: TGTGCCAGCAGCGCCAAGACAGGGGACGATCCCGGATTTGGCGAGCAGTACTTC; cdr3_aa: CASSAKTGDDPGFGEQYF; j_call: TRBJ2-7; clone_size: .; d_call: TRBD1; v_call: TRBV7-9
cdr3_nt: TGTGCCAGCAGCTGGACAGAGACCTACGAGCAGTACTTC; cdr3_aa: CASSWTETYEQYF; j_call: TRBJ2-7; clone_size: .; d_call: .; v_call: TRBV6-5
cdr3_nt: TGTGCCAGCAGTGGGACTAGCGGGGATGAGGATGAGCAGTTCTTC; cdr3_aa: CASSGTSGDEDEQFF; j_call: TRBJ2-1; clone_size: many; d_call: TRBD2; v_call: TRBV6-4
cdr3_nt: TGTGCCAGCAGTTCCTGGGACAGGGAGGGGACTAACTATGGCTACACCTTC; cdr3_aa: CASSSWDREGTNYGYTF; j_call: TRBJ1-2; clone_size: .; d_call: TRBD1; v_call: TRBV6-2/TRBV6-3
cdr3_nt: TGTGCCAGCAGCTTAGCGGGCACGGATAGCAATCAGCCCCAGCATTTT; cdr3_aa: CASSLAGTDSNQPQHF; j_call: TRBJ1-5; clone_size: .; d_call: .; v_call: TRBV7-2
cdr3_nt: TGTGCCAGCTCACCACTAGGACTCGTACCCGACCACGATGAGCAGTTCTTC; cdr3_aa: CASSPLGLVPDHDEQFF; j_call: TRBJ2-1; clone_size: .; d_call: .; v_call: TRBV18
cdr3_nt: TGTGCCAGCACCGAAAAGAGCCAGGTCAAAGCTTTCTTT; cdr3_aa: CASTEKSQVKAFF; j_call: TRBJ1-1; clone_size: few; d_call: .; v_call: TRBV11-2
cdr3_nt: TGCGCCAGTACCACAGGGGCGACGAACACCGGGGAGCTGTTTTTT; cdr3_aa: CASTTGATNTGELFF; j_call: TRBJ2-2; clone_size: .; d_call: TRBD1; v_call: TRBV5-1
cdr3_nt: TGTGCCAGCAGGATGGAACAGGGTTCGTCCTACGAGCAGTACTTC; cdr3_aa: CASRMEQGSSYEQYF; j_call: TRBJ2-7; clone_size: .; d_call: .; v_call: TRBV2
cdr3_nt: TGTGCCAGCAGTGACTCGCGGGGCTACACCTTC; cdr3_aa: CASSDSRGYTF; j_call: TRBJ1-2; clone_size: once; d_call: .; v_call: TRBV6-4
cdr3_nt: TGCGCCAGCAGCCAAGATATGGGACAGGGCGGGCAGCCCCAGCATTTT; cdr3_aa: CASSQDMGQGGQPQHF; j_call: TRBJ1-5; clone_size: .; d_call: TRBD1; v_call: TRBV4-3
cdr3_nt: TGTGCCAGCAGCTTACTAGCGGGAGGTACTGATACGCAGTATTTT; cdr3_aa: CASSLLAGGTDTQYF; j_call: TRBJ2-3; clone_size: .; d_call: TRBD2; v_call: TRBV7-6
cdr3_nt: TGCGCCAGCAGCCAGGGATGGGGAGCAGATACGCAGTATTTT; cdr3_aa: CASSQGWGADTQYF; j_call: TRBJ2-3; clone_size: .; d_call: .; v_call: TRBV4-1